This is a list of T cell receptor beta chains from one sample in a study of CD4 T cells in relation to SARS-CoV-2 and coronaviruses. Method: immunoSEQ multiplex PCR; TCRdb's copy keeps in-frame clones and lacks some. The data hold just under 20,000 clones, with around 80% observed a single time. No antigen has been identified for these receptors. Material: CD4+ T cells from PBMCs, cultured in vitro. Receptor source: a human donor in good health. Both conserved end residues are part of each CDR3. A D gene is named only where the DNA matches it firmly. Clone size appears in some rows only: once, few, many, or a class for an expanded clone.

D,V,size,J,DNA,CDR3
TRBD2,TRBV11-2,-,TRBJ2-1,TGTGCCAGCAGCTTAGGTCCCCAGACTAGCGGGTACAATGAGCAGTTCTTC,CASSLGPQTSGYNEQFF
-,TRBV5-6,-,TRBJ1-3,TGTGCCAGCAGCTACCCCGATCCAGGGCGCTCTGGAAACACCATATATTTT,CASSYPDPGRSGNTIYF
TRBD1,TRBV5-1,-,TRBJ1-1,TGCGCCAGCAGCCCCCGGACAGGGGGGAACACTGAAGCTTTCTTT,CASSPRTGGNTEAFF
-,TRBV4-2,few,TRBJ2-1,TGTGCCAGCAGCCAATCTAATATAGGGTCTCCCTACAATGAGCAGTTCTTC,CASSQSNIGSPYNEQFF
TRBD2,TRBV7-2,-,TRBJ2-3,TGTGCCAGCAGCTTAGCGCGCCCCCCCATTAGCGGGAGTTGCACAGATACGCAGTATTTT,CASSLARPPISGSCTDTQYF
TRBD1,TRBV4-1,-,TRBJ2-5,TGCGCCAGCAGCCAGGCCCTTTCAGGGGGTCAAGAGACCCAGTACTTC,CASSQALSGGQETQYF
-,TRBV11-3,-,TRBJ2-2,TGTGCCAGCAGCTTAGACGGGACACCAAGGGGGGAGCTGTTTTTT,CASSLDGTPRGELFF
-,TRBV11-3,-,TRBJ1-6,TGTGCCAGCAGCTCCGGATGGGATTCACCCCTCCACTTT,CASSSGWDSPLHF
-,TRBV9,-,TRBJ2-3,TGTGCCAGCAGCGTACTTGGGGCGGGAGATACGCAGTATTTT,CASSVLGAGDTQYF
-,TRBV19,-,TRBJ1-5,TGTGCCAGTAGCGGTCCCGGTCAGCCCCAGCATTTT,CASSGPGQPQHF
-,TRBV19,few,TRBJ2-2,TGTGCCAGTAGTGTGGAATATCGGGAGCTGTTTTTT,CASSVEYRELFF
-,TRBV3-1/TRBV3-2,-,TRBJ1-3,TGTGCCAGCAGCCGAGCCGGCTATACCCCCTCTGGAAACACCATATATTTT,CASSRAGYTPSGNTIYF
TRBD2,TRBV7-8,-,TRBJ2-5,TGTGCCAGCAGCTCCGAAAGAAGCCTACTAGCGGGACAAGAGACCCAGTACTTC,CASSSERSLLAGQETQYF
-,TRBV24-1,-,TRBJ2-5,TGTGCCACCAGTGAATCCAGGGGCGCGGGAGAGACCCAGTACTTC,CATSESRGAGETQYF
-,TRBV19,-,TRBJ2-7,TGTGCCAGTAGTATAGAACAGGGGGGGGCCTACGAGCAGTACTTC,CASSIEQGGAYEQYF
-,TRBV4-1,-,TRBJ1-1,TGCGCCAGCAGCCAAGATTTCTCGCGGGCAGGACCCGTTGTCATGAACACTGAAGCTTTCTTT,CASSQDFSRAGPVVMNTEAFF
-,TRBV5-1,once,TRBJ2-2,TGCGCCAGCACCGAGGGGACCGGGGAGCTGTTTTTT,CASTEGTGELFF
TRBD1,TRBV28,-,TRBJ1-5,TGTGCCAGCAGTTCAGGGGGCAGCAATCAGCCCCAGCATTTT,CASSSGGSNQPQHF
-,TRBV20-1,-,TRBJ2-3,TGCAGTGCTAGTCGTCTGGATGGTACAGATACGCAGTATTTT,CSASRLDGTDTQYF
TRBD1,TRBV5-4,-,TRBJ1-2,TGTGCCAGCACCCGGACAGGGGGCAGGTATGGCTACACCTTC,CASTRTGGRYGYTF
TRBD2,TRBV11-2,few,TRBJ2-7,TGTGCCAGCAGCTCAGCGGGGGGCGTGGGTGAGCAGTACTTC,CASSSAGGVGEQYF
TRBD1,TRBV5-6,once,TRBJ2-1,TGTGCCAGCAGCTTGGAGGGACAGGGGTTGTCGTACAATGAGCAGTTCTTC,CASSLEGQGLSYNEQFF
TRBD2,TRBV5-1,-,TRBJ2-3,TGCGCCAGCAGCCCGTCGGGACTAGCGGGGGATACGCAGTATTTT,CASSPSGLAGDTQYF
TRBD1,TRBV10-3,few,TRBJ2-6,TGTGCCATCAGTGAGTCTGGCAGGGGGAGTGGGGCCAACGTCCTGACTTTC,CAISESGRGSGANVLTF
TRBD2,TRBV18,-,TRBJ2-5,TGTGCCAGCTCAGACGGACTAGCGGGAGGAAGGGAGACCCAGTACTTC,CASSDGLAGGRETQYF
TRBD1,TRBV7-7,few,TRBJ2-7,TGTGCCAGCAGCGCATTACAGGGGCCCTCCTACGAGCAGTACTTC,CASSALQGPSYEQYF
-,TRBV6-1,-,TRBJ2-1,TGTGCCAGCAGTGAATCTGTTACCAAGTCCTACAATGAGCAGTTCTTC,CASSESVTKSYNEQFF
TRBD1,TRBV19,-,TRBJ2-2,TGTGCCAGTAGTTACCGGGACAGGGACACCGGGGAGCTGTTTTTT,CASSYRDRDTGELFF
-,TRBV15,-,TRBJ2-6,TGTGCCACCAGCAGAGTACAGGGAAGCTCTGGGGCCAACGTCCTGACTTTC,CATSRVQGSSGANVLTF
-,TRBV12-3/TRBV12-4,-,TRBJ1-1,TGTGCCAGCAGCCAACTCGAAGCCGCTTTCTTT,CASSQLEAAFF
-,TRBV7-9,-,TRBJ2-7,TGTGCCAGCAGCCCTCCCCCCGGCTACGAGCAGTACTTC,CASSPPPGYEQYF
-,TRBV2,-,TRBJ1-5,TGTGCCAGCAGTGGGGAAGCGGGACATCACCAGCCCCAGCATTTT,CASSGEAGHHQPQHF
-,TRBV14,-,TRBJ2-7,TGTGCCAGCAGCCAAGATCTAGTGACCTACGAGCAGTACTTC,CASSQDLVTYEQYF
-,TRBV12-3/TRBV12-4,-,TRBJ2-2,TGTGCCAGTCAAGCTCTGGCCGGGGAGCTGTTTTTT,CASQALAGELFF
TRBD2,TRBV5-4,-,TRBJ2-5,TGTGCCGGAGGACTAGCGGGCGTTCAAGAGACCCAGTACTTC,CAGGLAGVQETQYF
TRBD2,TRBV4-2,once,TRBJ2-3,TGTGCCAGCAGCCGTGAGGCGGGAGGGGCCAACACAGATACGCAGTATTTT,CASSREAGGANTDTQYF
-,TRBV30,-,TRBJ1-4,TGTGCCTGGAGTAGGGGTCGGGGACCCCCAACTAATGAAAAACTGTTTTTT,CAWSRGRGPPTNEKLFF
-,TRBV3-1/TRBV3-2,-,TRBJ2-7,TGTGCCAGCAGCCAAGCGGGGGGCTGGGGTGAGCAGTACTTC,CASSQAGGWGEQYF
TRBD1,TRBV10-3,-,TRBJ2-5,TGTGCCATCAGTGGAGGGCGAGGACAGGGGGCTTCAGAGACCCAGTACTTC,CAISGGRGQGASETQYF
-,TRBV25-1,-,TRBJ1-3,TGTGCCAGCACTCCAGGGGCCGGTGGAAACACCATATATTTT,CASTPGAGGNTIYF
TRBD1,TRBV7-9,-,TRBJ1-4,TGTGCCAGCAGCCGGGGACAGGTTAATGAAAAACTGTTTTTT,CASSRGQVNEKLFF
-,TRBV30,-,TRBJ1-2,TGTGCCTGGACCTCGGGCTATGGCTACACCTTC,CAWTSGYGYTF
-,TRBV5-8,few,TRBJ2-3,TGTGCCAGCAGCCCACATCGGAGCACAGATACGCAGTATTTT,CASSPHRSTDTQYF
TRBD1,TRBV27,few,TRBJ2-7,TGTGCCAGCAGTCACAGGGGCACTAAGACCTACGAGCAGTACTTC,CASSHRGTKTYEQYF
TRBD2,TRBV6-2/TRBV6-3,-,TRBJ2-3,TGTGCCAGCAGTTCGGGACTAGAGGCAGATACGCAGTATTTT,CASSSGLEADTQYF
TRBD2,TRBV5-4,-,TRBJ2-1,TGTGCCAGCAGCTTGGCGGCAGCGGGAGGGTATGGTGAGCAGTTCTTC,CASSLAAAGGYGEQFF
TRBD2,TRBV4-1,-,TRBJ2-1,TGCGCCAGCAGCCGGCTGGTGGTAGCGGGAGTAGGGAATGAGCAGTTCTTC,CASSRLVVAGVGNEQFF
TRBD1,TRBV10-3,once,TRBJ2-3,TGTGCCTCCCAGGCGAGGGGGCCCACAGATACGCAGTATTTT,CASQARGPTDTQYF
-,TRBV28,-,TRBJ1-2,TGTGCCAGCAGTTCGCCAGGGGAGCGCTACACCTTC,CASSSPGERYTF
TRBD2,TRBV27,-,TRBJ2-3,TGTGCCAGCCGACCCACCCCACTAGCGTCGGATACGCAGTATTTT,CASRPTPLASDTQYF
-,TRBV15,-,TRBJ1-2,TGTGCCACCAGCAGAGACGTAACCTATGGCTACACCTTC,CATSRDVTYGYTF
-,TRBV29-1,-,TRBJ1-1,TGCAGCGTTGCCAGGGCAGAAGCTTTCTTT,CSVARAEAFF
TRBD2,TRBV30,-,TRBJ2-7,TGTGCCTGGAGTGCAGATCGCGGGACTAGCGGGAGTGGGTACGAGCAGTACTTC,CAWSADRGTSGSGYEQYF
-,TRBV9,-,TRBJ2-1,TGTGCCAGCAGGGGGGACGGATTCTACAATGAGCAGTTCTTC,CASRGDGFYNEQFF
-,TRBV5-1,-,TRBJ2-2,TGCGCCAGCAGCCTACAGGGTTCGGAGACCGGGGAGCTGTTTTTT,CASSLQGSETGELFF